This TCR beta chain appears in the sequencing data of a study of T cell responses to AZD1222 COVID-19 vaccine (dated by TCRdb to the early 2020s). Some background on the complete study: AZD1222 recipients given second doses at about 4 weeks or at about 12 weeks were pooled, since spike-specific TCR depth and breadth were not found to differ between the two schedules. TCR sequencing was performed for some 250 trial participants, of whom 207 were given two doses of AZD1222 and around 25 were given two doses of MenACWY control vaccine. Trial participants were enrolled into age subgroups of 18-55, 56-69 and 70-plus years, which contained 148, 28 and 57 TCR-sequenced participants, respectively.

What the authors observed across the whole study: After two AZD1222 doses, spike-specific TCR breadth and depth were significantly higher than at day 0 and than in MenACWY recipients. Most participants were white British and females outnumbered males, and the authors suggested that clonal diversity may have been underestimated. Nearly half of unique spike-specific TCRs reportedly recognized epitopes outside regions mutated in the B.1.351 and B.1.1.7 variants. Conclusions about previously exposed vaccinees are limited because only six or seven AZD1222 recipients were SARS-CoV-2 seropositive at baseline. The 56-69-year group was small, and its depth increase did not reach significance, likely because of low power. Because no day 14 peak-response samples were available, repertoires were characterized only after the peak T cell response. CD4 TCRs associated with the vaccine covered the entire spike protein, and the dominant responses were in regions 160-218 and 743-854.

Points on this clone: The specificity of this receptor is unknown. The sample holds no much larger clone one base away, and base qualities are not on file.

The CDR3 regions of human TCRbeta chains were subjected to immunosequencing. The authors processed their data as follows. TCRs in the repertoires were matched against a reference library of SARS-CoV-2-specific TCRs that had been generated with the MIRA antigen-specificity platform. Breadth meant the fraction of unique TCRs that were SARS-CoV-2-associated, whereas depth meant the fraction of total T cells that were SARS-CoV-2-associated. Each spike-specific TCR was assigned to its reactive spike region and to a CD4 or CD8 class using the MIRA data. Log10-transformed breadth and depth values were compared by one-way ANOVA with Sidak's multiple comparisons tests. TCRdb holds this immuneACCESS table with in-frame rearrangements only. Some clones are missing; in checked studies, unresolved V genes explain under half, and the rest has no known cause. Clone size and the V and J calls come from that table; the DNA yielded D and trimming. For this sample there are 100,000 to 150,000 clones; 90% appear just once. The biggest ten clones account for 6.9% of the sample.

The time point label corresponds to: baseline before first vaccination. Vaccinee samples were obtained from the UK trials COV001 and COV002, which included a single-blind randomized controlled phase 2/3 trial of AZD1222 (ChAdOx1 nCoV-19) in healthy adults. For TCRbeta chain sequencing, PBMC samples from trial participants were taken at day 0 and at day 28 after the second dose. The specimen comprised peripheral blood, sampled on day 0 of AZD1222 vaccination. The TCR comes from an adult in good health.

This receptor carries the CDR3 CASSALPGGGETQYF. Read as DNA, the sequence is TGTGCCAGCAGTGCCCTACCGGGGGGTGGAGAGACCCAGTACTTC. The chain is assembled from TRBV25-1 and TRBJ2-5, with TRBD2 matching 7 junction bases. According to the germline V gene, CDR1 reads MGHDK and CDR2 reads SYGVNS. From the cysteine up to the phenylalanine, the CDR3 has a length of 15 residues. Only CDR3 DNA is held: 45 bases, read in frame from base 1. The germline V end is reduced by 4 bases and the J end by 4 bases; junction bases left unmatched: 9.